One sample yielded the 3 T cell receptor beta chains listed below, sequenced in a study of T cell changes during pregnancy in multiple sclerosis. Clones were read by immunoSEQ multiplex PCR, and TCRdb kept only the in-frame ones, dropping some. The table includes around 10,000 clones, about 83% detected once. The material was CD8+ T cells from peripheral blood mononuclear cells, obtained in the third trimester of pregnancy. Receptor source: a female donor in good health, enrolled as a control in a pregnancy study.

This chain links TRBV5-1 with TRBJ2-7, with a possible D match to TRBD2 (6 bases). V lost 1 base to trimming and J lost 5 bases, with 16 bases between them. The CDR3 extends over 15 amino acids. In germline, CDR1 is SGHRS, CDR2 YFSETQ. CDR3 loop: CASSLRAGKVDEQYF. Here the CDR3 DNA reads TGCGCCAGCAGCTTGCGCGCGGGAAAGGTGGACGAGCAGTACTTC. Combining the CDR3 with reference TRBV5-1 and TRBJ2-7 gives the whole variable domain KAGVTQTPRYLIKTRGQQVTLSCSPISGHRSVSWYQQTPGQGLQFLFEYFSETQRNKGNFPGRFSGRQFSNSRSEMNVSTLELGDSALYLCASSLRAGKVDEQYFGPGTRLTVT.

The V and J genes are TRBV4-1 and TRBJ1-2; 9 bases are a match to TRBD1. V lost 4 bases to trimming and J lost 4 bases; unmatched junction nucleotides: 4. The CDR3 has 14 residues. CDR1 is MGHRA, CDR2 YSYEKL, per germline. The CDR3 DNA reads TGCGCCAGCAGCCCGCTGACAGGGGGCTATGGCTACACCTTC. This translates into CASSPLTGGYGYTF.

The chain combines TRBV18 with TRBJ2-7; 12 positions agree with TRBD2. The CDR3 runs to 17 residues. Germline assignment: CDR1 KGHSH and CDR2 LQKENI. The V segment lost 4 bases and the J segment 5 bases; nucleotides outside the gene matches: 12. The CDR3 DNA reads as TGTGCCAGCTCACTACAGACTGGACTAGCGGGAAGGAACGAGCAGTACTTC. Protein product: CASSLQTGLAGRNEQYF.